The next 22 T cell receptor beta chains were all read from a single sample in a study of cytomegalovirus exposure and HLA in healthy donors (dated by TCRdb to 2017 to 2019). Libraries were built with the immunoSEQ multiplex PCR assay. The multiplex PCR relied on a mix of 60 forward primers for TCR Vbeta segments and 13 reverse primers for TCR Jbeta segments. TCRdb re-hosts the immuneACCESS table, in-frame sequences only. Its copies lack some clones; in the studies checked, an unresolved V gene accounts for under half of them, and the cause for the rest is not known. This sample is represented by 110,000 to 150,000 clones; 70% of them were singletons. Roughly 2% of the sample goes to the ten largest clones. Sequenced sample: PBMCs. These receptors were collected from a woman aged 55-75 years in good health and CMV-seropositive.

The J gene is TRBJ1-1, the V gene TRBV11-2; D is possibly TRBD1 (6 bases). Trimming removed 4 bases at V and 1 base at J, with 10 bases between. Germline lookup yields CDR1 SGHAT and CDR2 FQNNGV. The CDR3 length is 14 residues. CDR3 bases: TGTGCCAGCAGCTCAGGGGTGGGGAACACTGAAGCTTTCTTT. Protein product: CASSSGVGNTEAFF.

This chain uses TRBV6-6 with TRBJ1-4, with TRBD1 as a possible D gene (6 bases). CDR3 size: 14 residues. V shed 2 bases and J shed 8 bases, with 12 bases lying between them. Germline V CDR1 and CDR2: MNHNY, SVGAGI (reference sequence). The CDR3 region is CASSYGGAREKLFF. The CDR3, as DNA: TGTGCCAGCAGTTACGGGGGGGCGAGGGAAAAACTGTTTTTT.

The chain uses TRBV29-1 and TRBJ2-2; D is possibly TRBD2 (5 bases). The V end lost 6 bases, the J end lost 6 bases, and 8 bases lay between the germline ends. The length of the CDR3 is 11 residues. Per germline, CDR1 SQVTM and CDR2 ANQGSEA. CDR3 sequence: CSVEASGELFF. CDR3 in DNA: TGCAGCGTGGAGGCTTCCGGGGAGCTGTTTTTT.

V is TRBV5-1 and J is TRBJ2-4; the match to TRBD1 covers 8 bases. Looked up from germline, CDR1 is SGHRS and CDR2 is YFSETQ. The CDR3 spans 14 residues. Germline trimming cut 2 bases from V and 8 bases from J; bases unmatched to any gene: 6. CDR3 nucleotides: TGCGCCAGCAGCTTTCAGGGGGCGTTGGACATTCAGTACTTC. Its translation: CASSFQGALDIQYF.

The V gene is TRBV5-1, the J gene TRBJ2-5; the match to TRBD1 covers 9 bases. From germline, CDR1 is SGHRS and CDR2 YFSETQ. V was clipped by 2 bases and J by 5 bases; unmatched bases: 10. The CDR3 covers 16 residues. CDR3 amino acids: CASSLFPGQGQETQYF. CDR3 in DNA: TGCGCCAGCAGCTTATTTCCGGGACAGGGACAGGAGACCCAGTACTTC.

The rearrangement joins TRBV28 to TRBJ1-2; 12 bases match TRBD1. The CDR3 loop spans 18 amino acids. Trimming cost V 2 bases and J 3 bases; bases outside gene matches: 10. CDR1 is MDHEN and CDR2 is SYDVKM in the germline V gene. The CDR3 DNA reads TGTGCCAGCAGTTTAATGGGGCCCGGGACAGGGGGCGACTATGGCTACACCTTC. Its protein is CASSLMGPGTGGDYGYTF.

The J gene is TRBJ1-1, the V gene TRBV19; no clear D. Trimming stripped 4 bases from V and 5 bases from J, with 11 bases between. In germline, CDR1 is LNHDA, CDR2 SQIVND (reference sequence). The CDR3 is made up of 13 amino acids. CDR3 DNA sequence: TGTGCCAGTAGTACATCTCGAGGGACTGAAGCTTTCTTT. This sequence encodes CASSTSRGTEAFF.

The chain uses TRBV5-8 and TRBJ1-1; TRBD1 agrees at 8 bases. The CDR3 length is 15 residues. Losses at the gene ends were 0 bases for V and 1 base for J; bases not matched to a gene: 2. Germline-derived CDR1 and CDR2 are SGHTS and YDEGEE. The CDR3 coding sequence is TGTGCCAGCAGCTTGGGGGACAGGACGAACACTGAAGCTTTCTTT. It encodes CASSLGDRTNTEAFF. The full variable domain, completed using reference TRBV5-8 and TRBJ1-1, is EAGVTQSPTHLIKTRGQQATLRCSPISGHTSVYWYQQALGLGLQFLLWYDEGEERNRGNFPPRFSGRQFPNYSSELNVNALELEDSALYLCASSLGDRTNTEAFFGQGTRLTVV.

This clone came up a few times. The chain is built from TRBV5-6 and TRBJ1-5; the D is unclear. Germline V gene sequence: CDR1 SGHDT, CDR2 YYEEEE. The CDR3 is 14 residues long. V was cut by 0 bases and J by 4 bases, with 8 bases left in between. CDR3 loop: CASSLGQINQPQHF. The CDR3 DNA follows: TGTGCCAGCAGCTTGGGCCAGATTAATCAGCCCCAGCATTTT.

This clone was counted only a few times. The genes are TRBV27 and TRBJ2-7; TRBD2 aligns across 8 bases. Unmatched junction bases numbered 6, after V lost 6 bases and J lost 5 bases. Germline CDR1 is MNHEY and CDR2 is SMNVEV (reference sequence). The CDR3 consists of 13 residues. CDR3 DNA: TGTGCCAGCAGGGGACTAGGTGTGAACGAGCAGTACTTC. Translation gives CASRGLGVNEQYF.

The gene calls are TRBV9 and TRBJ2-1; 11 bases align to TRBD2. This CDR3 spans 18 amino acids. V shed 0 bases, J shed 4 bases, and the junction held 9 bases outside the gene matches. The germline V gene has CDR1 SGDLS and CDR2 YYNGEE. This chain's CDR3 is CASSVVPQGLAVYNEQFF. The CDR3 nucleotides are TGTGCCAGCAGCGTAGTTCCCCAGGGACTAGCGGTTTACAATGAGCAGTTCTTC.

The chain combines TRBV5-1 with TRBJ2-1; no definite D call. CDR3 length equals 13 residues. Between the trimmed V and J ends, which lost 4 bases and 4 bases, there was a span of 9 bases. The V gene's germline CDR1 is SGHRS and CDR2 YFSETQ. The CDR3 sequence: CASSHVTYNEQFF. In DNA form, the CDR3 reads TGCGCCAGCAGCCATGTGACTTACAATGAGCAGTTCTTC.

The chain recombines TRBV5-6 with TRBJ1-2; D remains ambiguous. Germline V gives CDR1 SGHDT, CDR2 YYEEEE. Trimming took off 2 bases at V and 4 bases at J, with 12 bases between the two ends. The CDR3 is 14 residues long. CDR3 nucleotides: TGTGCCAGCAGCTTACGAGGGCCTACCTATGGCTACACCTTC. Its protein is CASSLRGPTYGYTF.

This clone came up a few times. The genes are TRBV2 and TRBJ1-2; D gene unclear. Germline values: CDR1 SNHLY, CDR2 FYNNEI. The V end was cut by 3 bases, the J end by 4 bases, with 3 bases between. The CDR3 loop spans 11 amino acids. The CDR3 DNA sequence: TGTGCCAGCAGTGAGAGCTATGGCTACACCTTC. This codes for CASSESYGYTF.

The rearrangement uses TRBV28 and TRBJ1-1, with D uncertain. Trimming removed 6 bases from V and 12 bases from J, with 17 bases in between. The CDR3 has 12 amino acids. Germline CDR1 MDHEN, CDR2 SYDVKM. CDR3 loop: CASSSLVAQPFF. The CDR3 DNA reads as TGTGCCAGCAGCTCCCTCGTAGCCCAACCTTTCTTT.

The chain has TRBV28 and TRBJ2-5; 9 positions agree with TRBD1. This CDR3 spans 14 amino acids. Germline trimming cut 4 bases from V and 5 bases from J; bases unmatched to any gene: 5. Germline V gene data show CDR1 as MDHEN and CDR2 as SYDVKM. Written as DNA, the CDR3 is TGTGCCAGCAGTTCCAGGACAGGGGTTGAGACCCAGTACTTC. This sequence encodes CASSSRTGVETQYF.

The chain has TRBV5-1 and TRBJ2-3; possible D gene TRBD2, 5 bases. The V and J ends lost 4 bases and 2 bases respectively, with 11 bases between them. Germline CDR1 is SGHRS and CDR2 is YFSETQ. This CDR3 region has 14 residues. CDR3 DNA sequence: TGCGCCAGCAGCCTACTGGACTTCACAGATACGCAGTATTTT. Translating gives CASSLLDFTDTQYF.

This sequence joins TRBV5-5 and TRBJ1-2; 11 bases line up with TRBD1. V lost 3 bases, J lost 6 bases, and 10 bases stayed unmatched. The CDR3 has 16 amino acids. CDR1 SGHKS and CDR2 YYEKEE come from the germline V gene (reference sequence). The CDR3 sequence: CASSSGQGATRDGYTF. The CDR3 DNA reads TGTGCCAGCAGCTCAGGACAGGGGGCCACCAGGGATGGCTACACCTTC.

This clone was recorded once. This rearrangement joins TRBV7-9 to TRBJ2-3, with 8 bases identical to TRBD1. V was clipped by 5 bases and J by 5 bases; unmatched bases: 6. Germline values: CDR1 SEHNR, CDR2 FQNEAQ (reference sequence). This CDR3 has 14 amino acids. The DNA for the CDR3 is TGTGCCAGCAGCGTTAGACAGGGGCAAGATACGCAGTATTTT. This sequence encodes CASSVRQGQDTQYF.

CDR3 amino acids: CASRVLGSGPYNEQFF. The DNA of the CDR3 is TGTGCCAGTAGAGTGCTGGGGAGCGGACCTTACAATGAGCAGTTCTTC. This rearrangement joins TRBV19 to TRBJ2-1, with D tentatively TRBD2 (5 bases). CDR1 and CDR2 (germline): LNHDA, SQIVND (reference sequence). The CDR3 consists of 16 residues. Trimming shortened V by 6 bases and J by 4 bases, and 19 bases separated the two germline ends.

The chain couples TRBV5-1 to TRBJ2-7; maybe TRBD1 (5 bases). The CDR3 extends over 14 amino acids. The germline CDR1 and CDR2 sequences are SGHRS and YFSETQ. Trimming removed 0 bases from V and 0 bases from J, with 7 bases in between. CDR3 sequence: CASSLEGRSYEQYF. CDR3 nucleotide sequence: TGCGCCAGCAGCTTGGAGGGGCGCTCCTACGAGCAGTACTTC.

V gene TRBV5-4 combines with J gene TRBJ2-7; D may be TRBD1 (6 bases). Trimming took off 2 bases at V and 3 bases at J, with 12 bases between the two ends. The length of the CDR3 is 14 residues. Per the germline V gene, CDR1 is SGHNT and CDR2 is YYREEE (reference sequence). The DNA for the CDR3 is TGTGCCAGCAGCTTAACAGGGAAGAACTACGAGCAGTACTTC. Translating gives CASSLTGKNYEQYF.